A single sample is the source of the 26 T cell receptor beta chains below, sequenced in a study of shared T cell receptors in the human thymus. The protocol was immunoSEQ multiplex PCR, while the TCRdb copy is restricted to in-frame clones and leaves out a portion. In the table there are approximately 760,000 clones, 75% to 90% of which are singletons. The sample was also reused in another study, on human thymus T cells.

The specimen was thymocytes. The source is a girl under three years old with a congenital heart defect.

The chain employs TRBV18 and TRBJ1-1; D gene ambiguous. The germline V gene has CDR1 KGHSH and CDR2 LQKENI. V was trimmed by 4 bases and J by 3 bases, leaving 15 bases between them. The CDR3 contains 15 residues. The CDR3 DNA reads as TGTGCCAGCTCACGGGAGGGTGAGTCTTACACTGAAGCTTTCTTT. Amino acids: CASSREGESYTEAFF.

The J gene is TRBJ1-2, the V gene TRBV6-1; D may be TRBD1 (5 bases). This CDR3 has 20 residues. V lost 3 bases to trimming and J lost 7 bases, with 33 bases between them. The germline V gene encodes CDR1 MNHNS and CDR2 SASEGT. The CDR3 nucleotides read TGTGCCAGCAGTGATTGCCCAGCCCGGTCACGAGTCCTCCGGGGGATTGGCTACACCTTC. Its protein is CASSDCPARSRVLRGIGYTF.

V gene TRBV5-8 combines with J gene TRBJ1-1, with 8 bases matching TRBD1. With 4 bases clipped from V and 10 bases from J, the junction kept 15 bases outside the gene matches. Germline V gene lookup returns CDR1 SGHTS and CDR2 YDEGEE. The CDR3 runs to 15 residues. As DNA, the CDR3 is TGTGCCAGCAGCAACCGGTGGCCCCAGGGGGCATTAGCTTTCTTT. Encoded protein: CASSNRWPQGALAFF.

The chain employs TRBV27 and TRBJ1-1; no clear D gene. Germline V gene data show CDR1 as MNHEY and CDR2 as SMNVEV (reference sequence). V was shortened by 4 bases and J by 0 bases, with 18 bases between the two germline ends. The CDR3 consists of 17 residues. CDR3 nucleotide sequence: TGTGCCAGCAGTTCCCAGCCCGGGTCCGTCCTGAACACTGAAGCTTTCTTT. It specifies CASSSQPGSVLNTEAFF.

This clone was picked up one time. The J gene is TRBJ1-1, the V gene TRBV4-3; D is unclear. This CDR3 comprises 13 residues. Germline CDR1 LGHNA, CDR2 YSLEER. V was pared by 3 bases and J by 3 bases, with 8 bases between. The CDR3 protein is CASSHTPYTEAFF. The CDR3 DNA sequence: TGCGCCAGCAGCCACACACCTTACACTGAAGCTTTCTTT.

The genes are TRBV5-4 and TRBJ1-1; TRBD1 matches at 7 bases. The V gene's germline CDR1 is SGHNT and CDR2 YYREEE (reference sequence). Trimming at V came to 4 bases and at J to 2 bases, leaving 8 bases not matched to a gene. The CDR3 runs to 15 residues. The CDR3 loop reads CASSTSTGVNTEAFF. Here the CDR3 DNA reads TGTGCCAGCAGCACCTCTACAGGGGTCAACACTGAAGCTTTCTTT.

The chain recombines TRBV13 with TRBJ2-7; D unresolved. The CDR3 contains 11 residues. Germline-derived CDR1 and CDR2 are PRHDT and FYEKMQ (reference sequence). V lost 6 bases to trimming and J lost 4 bases, with 7 bases between them. CDR3 nucleotides: TGTGCCAGCAGTCCCGGGTACGAGCAGTACTTC. It translates to CASSPGYEQYF.

The chain recombines TRBV25-1 with TRBJ2-3; TRBD2 agrees at 9 bases. The trim removed 5 bases at V and 1 base at J, leaving 10 bases unmatched. The CDR3 contains 17 residues. The V gene's germline CDR1 is MGHDK and CDR2 SYGVNS. The CDR3 coding sequence is TGTGCCAGCAGTCCCCTACCCTTAGCGGGGGGCACAGATACGCAGTATTTT. Protein: CASSPLPLAGGTDTQYF.

This clone was observed a handful of times. This rearrangement joins TRBV9 to TRBJ2-2; 9 bases are a match to TRBD1. The length of the CDR3 is 15 residues. CDR1 and CDR2 (germline): SGDLS, YYNGEE. Trimming removed 4 bases from V and 7 bases from J; junction bases left unmatched: 8. The CDR3 here is CASSTRDRANGELFF. The CDR3 DNA sequence: TGTGCCAGCAGCACCCGGGACAGGGCTAACGGGGAGCTGTTTTTT.

The chain links TRBV15 to TRBJ1-1, with TRBD1 identical over 9 bases. The germline gives CDR1 LNHNV, CDR2 YYDKDF (reference sequence). This CDR3 has 16 residues. Trimming cost V 1 base and J 1 base; bases outside gene matches: 4. The CDR3 region has the DNA TGTGCCACCAGCAGAGCCAAGACAGGGGGGAACACTGAAGCTTTCTTT. Translated: CATSRAKTGGNTEAFF. The whole variable domain, remainder taken from reference TRBV15 and TRBJ1-1, is DAMVIQNPRYQVTQFGKPVTLSCSQTLNHNVMYWYQQKSSQAPKLLFHYYDKDFNNEADTPDNFQSRRPNTSFCFLDIRSPGLGDTAMYLCATSRAKTGGNTEAFFGQGTRLTVV.

This clone was counted a single time. CDR3 DNA sequence: TGCAGCGGAGGAAGGACTGAAGCTTTCTTT. Its protein product is CSGGRTEAFF. The chain couples TRBV29-1 to TRBJ1-1; D call uncertain. The CDR3 consists of 10 residues. Trimming shortened V by 7 bases and J by 5 bases, and 8 bases separated the two germline ends. Per germline, CDR1 SQVTM and CDR2 ANQGSEA. The variable domain in full, with the rest retrieved from reference TRBV29-1 and TRBJ1-1, is SAVISQKPSRDICQRGTSLTIQCQVDSQVTMMFWYRQQPGQSLTLIATANQGSEATYESGFVIDKFPISRPNLTFSTLTVSNMSPEDSSIYLCSGGRTEAFFGQGTRLTVV.

This clone appeared a single time. The rearrangement joins TRBV19 to TRBJ2-3; 9 positions agree with TRBD2. There are 14 residues in the CDR3. J lost 4 bases, V lost 7 bases, and 6 bases had no gene match. CDR1 and CDR2 (germline): LNHDA, SQIVND (reference sequence). CDR3 amino acids: CASMHGGGADTQYF. Here the CDR3 DNA reads TGTGCCAGTATGCACGGCGGGGGGGCAGATACGCAGTATTTT. The full variable domain, rest sourced from reference TRBV19 and TRBJ2-3, is DGGITQSPKYLFRKEGQNVTLSCEQNLNHDAMYWYRQDPGQGLRLIYYSQIVNDFQKGDIAEGYSVSREKKESFPLTVTSAQKNPTAFYLCASMHGGGADTQYFGPGTRLTVL.

The J gene is TRBJ2-2, the V gene TRBV6-4; D gene uncertain. The germline V and J ends were trimmed by 1 base and 6 bases, with 9 bases remaining between them. This CDR3 is built from 14 residues. Per germline, CDR1 MRHNA and CDR2 SNTAGT. The CDR3 reads CASSDWPFSGELFF. For the CDR3, the DNA is TGTGCCAGCAGTGACTGGCCGTTTTCCGGGGAGCTGTTTTTT.

This clone was detected a few times. The chain has TRBV6-1 and TRBJ1-3; 9 positions match TRBD1. The CDR3 length is 16 residues. Germline CDR1 reads MNHNS; CDR2 reads SASEGT. The trim removed 4 bases at V and 2 bases at J, leaving 6 bases unmatched. The chain's CDR3 is CASSVGTGRTGNTIYF. Written as DNA, the CDR3 is TGTGCCAGCAGTGTTGGGACAGGGCGAACTGGAAACACCATATATTTT.

The chain links TRBV5-5 to TRBJ1-1; 9 bases are a match to TRBD1. Germline lookup yields CDR1 SGHKS and CDR2 YYEKEE (reference sequence). V was pared by 0 bases and J by 3 bases, with 12 bases of the junction left unmatched. This CDR3 comprises 18 residues. CDR3 sequence reads: CASSLGSGTGSLDTEAFF. DNA for the CDR3: TGTGCCAGCAGCTTGGGGTCAGGGACAGGGAGTTTGGACACTGAAGCTTTCTTT.

The J gene is TRBJ2-1, the V gene TRBV25-1, with 9 bases aligning to TRBD1. V shed 3 bases, J shed 4 bases, and the junction held 13 bases outside the gene matches. Germline V gene data show CDR1 as MGHDK and CDR2 as SYGVNS. The CDR3 has 18 amino acids. CDR3 region: CASSELVPGQGAYNEQFF. CDR3 sequence (DNA): TGTGCCAGCAGTGAGCTAGTTCCGGGACAGGGTGCGTACAATGAGCAGTTCTTC. The variable domain in full, with the rest retrieved from reference TRBV25-1 and TRBJ2-1, is EADIYQTPRYLVIGTGKKITLECSQTMGHDKMYWYQQDPGMELHLIHYSYGVNSTEKGDLSSESTVSRIRTEHFPLTLESARPSHTSQYLCASSELVPGQGAYNEQFFGPGTRLTVL.

The rearrangement joins TRBV7-9 to TRBJ1-1; no firm D call. Trimming cost V 7 bases and J 10 bases, with 19 bases left between them. The CDR3 is 13 residues long. The germline V gene has CDR1 SEHNR and CDR2 FQNEAQ (reference sequence). This chain's CDR3 is CASTPVEEGLAFF. DNA for the CDR3: TGTGCCAGCACCCCGGTGGAGGAAGGGCTAGCTTTCTTT.

The chain carries TRBV5-1 and TRBJ1-1; 7 bases align to TRBD1. Trimming at V came to 1 base and at J to 7 bases, leaving 7 bases not matched to a gene. Looked up from germline, CDR1 is SGHRS and CDR2 is YFSETQ. The CDR3 covers 14 residues. CDR3 nucleotides: TGCGCCAGCAGCTTGACCAGGGGGGAAAGTGAAGCTTTCTTT. It is translated as CASSLTRGESEAFF.

This clone was seen a single time. The V and J genes are TRBV5-6 and TRBJ1-5, with 12 bases that match TRBD1. V lost 3 bases and J lost 1; bases outside the gene matches: 8. The length of the CDR3 is 18 residues. Germline V gives CDR1 SGHDT, CDR2 YYEEEE. CDR3 region: CASSSRDRGLGSNQPQHF. In nucleotides, the CDR3 is TGTGCCAGCAGCTCCAGGGACAGGGGGCTAGGGAGCAATCAGCCCCAGCATTTT.

The chain recombines TRBV5-1 with TRBJ2-1, with 7 bases fitting TRBD1. The CDR3 has 13 residues. The V and J ends lost 0 bases and 12 bases, in that order; junction bases with no gene match: 6. Germline V gene sequence: CDR1 SGHRS, CDR2 YFSETQ. The CDR3 DNA is TGCGCCAGCAGCTTGGTAACAGGGGTTCTGCAGTTCTTC. Protein sequence: CASSLVTGVLQFF.

This sequence joins TRBV18 and TRBJ1-3; 7 bases line up with TRBD1. The CDR3 consists of 17 residues. V dropped 2 bases and J dropped 0; count of bases not matched to a gene: 7. Germline V CDR1 and CDR2: KGHSH, LQKENI. The CDR3 DNA follows: TGTGCCAGCTCACCAGGGACAGTGAAGCGCTCTGGAAACACCATATATTTT. Translating gives CASSPGTVKRSGNTIYF.

This chain uses TRBV9 with TRBJ2-3; D gene ambiguous. Germline V lookup: CDR1 SGDLS, CDR2 YYNGEE. The CDR3 contains 13 residues. V dropped 3 bases and J dropped 0 bases, with 5 bases sitting between them. The CDR3 protein is CASSETSTDTQYF. In DNA form, the CDR3 reads TGTGCCAGCAGCGAGACAAGCACAGATACGCAGTATTTT. Full variable domain (remainder filled in from reference TRBV9 and TRBJ2-3): DSGVTQTPKHLITATGQRVTLRCSPRSGDLSVYWYQQSLDQGLQFLIQYYNGEERAKGNILERFSAQQFPDLHSELNLSSLELGDSALYFCASSETSTDTQYFGPGTRLTVL.

This sequence joins TRBV28 and TRBJ2-4; TRBD2 is a possible D gene (6 bases). V was cut by 5 bases and J by 0 bases, with 17 bases left in between. Germline lookup yields CDR1 MDHEN and CDR2 SYDVKM. CDR3 length: 17 residues. The CDR3 here is CASSPGTSPLAKNIQYF. CDR3 sequence (DNA): TGTGCCAGCAGTCCTGGGACTTCCCCCCTAGCCAAAAACATTCAGTACTTC.

CDR3 protein: CASSPTGMLYGYTF. CDR3 sequence (DNA): TGTGCCAGCAGCCCGACAGGGATGCTCTATGGCTACACCTTC. This rearrangement joins TRBV14 to TRBJ1-2, with TRBD1 matching over 7 bases. The CDR3 length is 14 residues. Trimming took 4 bases from V and 4 from J; bases not matched to a gene: 6. From germline, CDR1 is SGHDN and CDR2 FVKESK.

The rearrangement uses TRBV6-1 and TRBJ2-7, with 7 bases matching TRBD1. Germline CDR1 and CDR2: MNHNS and SASEGT. The CDR3 extends over 13 amino acids. V shed 6 bases, J shed 2 bases, and the junction held 4 bases outside the gene matches. CDR3 amino acids: CASRRDSPYEQYF. The CDR3 DNA follows: TGTGCCAGCAGACGGGACAGTCCCTACGAGCAGTACTTC.

This chain links TRBV14 with TRBJ2-7; TRBD1 might be the D (6 bases). The CDR3 has 13 residues. V was pared by 4 bases and J by 8 bases, with 15 bases between. Germline V gene lookup returns CDR1 SGHDN and CDR2 FVKESK. In DNA, the CDR3 is TGTGCCAGCAGCCGTCAACAGGGAAGTAAGCAGTACTTC. Its protein product is CASSRQQGSKQYF.